This T cell receptor (beta chain) was found in a study of T-cell memory formation after mild COVID-19. Study as a whole: TCR clusters showed largely donor specificity.

On this clonotype itself: Its matching antigen is unknown.

One entry per CDR3 protein, called by TCRdb with MiXCR from the 5' RACE reads. The sample yields hundreds of thousands of distinct CDR3 sequences, 17% seen once. Study-level findings and limits: Cross-reactive memory appears to have joined, as suggested by some responding clones showing up in pre-infection memory. Contracting CD4+ clones lay largely in CM and EM, with CD8+ ones residing in EMRA. Clones contracting over day 15 to 85 were CD4/CD8 balanced, with later expanders leaning CD4+.

This TCR was recovered from an adult woman who had mild COVID-19 (a few samples of this study predate the infection). Cell type and time point are not known. Input material: PBMCs or a T cell subset sorted from them (not recorded which).

The CDR3, as DNA: TGTGCCAGCAGCGCCGGGAACAGGGACTATGGCTACACCTTC. Amino acid sequence: CASSAGNRDYGYTF. The chain uses TRBV5-6 and TRBJ1-2, with D perhaps matching TRBD1 (6 bases). The V gene's germline CDR1 is SGHDT and CDR2 YYEEEE. Trimming pared 4 bases from V and 3 bases from J, leaving 13 bases between. The length of the CDR3 is 14 residues.